A single sample is the source of the 5 T cell receptor beta chains below, sequenced in a study of T-cell reconstitution after alpha-beta-depleted transplantation in children. TCRbeta library preparation incorporated unique molecular identifiers. A single record per CDR3 protein comes from TCRdb applying MiXCR to the PCR reads. The profile shows some 200,000 distinct CDR3 sequences, about 8.2% of them singletons. The sequencing here drew on PBMCs, mostly from graft donor cells, taken 360 days after TCRalphabeta/CD19-depleted stem cell transplant. Receptor source: a male patient between 2 and 9 years old who had a stem cell transplant for acute myeloid leukemia, so the T cells may come from the graft donor.

The chain employs TRBV20-1 and TRBJ2-5; 9 bases are a match to TRBD2. In germline, CDR1 is DFQATT, CDR2 SNEGSKA (reference sequence). V lost 3 bases, J lost 5 bases, and 10 bases stayed unmatched. The length of the CDR3 is 15 residues. The CDR3 DNA reads as TGCAGTGCTAGTTTCATAGCGGGAGTCGGGGAGACCCAGTACTTC. This codes for CSASFIAGVGETQYF.

The chain employs TRBV12-3 or TRBV12-4 and TRBJ1-5; D is uncertain. V was pared by 2 bases and J by 1 base, with 6 bases between. This CDR3 contains 14 residues. The chain's CDR3 is CASSLTWSNQPQHF. In nucleotides, the CDR3 is TGTGCCAGCAGTTTAACCTGGAGCAATCAGCCCCAGCATTTT.

The genes are TRBV7-3 and TRBJ2-1, with D possibly being TRBD2 (7 bases). The CDR3 extends over 15 amino acids. Between the trimmed V and J ends, which lost 5 bases and 9 bases, there was a span of 20 bases. Per the germline V gene, CDR1 is SGHTA and CDR2 is FQGTGA. The CDR3 is CASSPRGTWGGEQFF. The CDR3 coding sequence is TGTGCCAGCAGCCCCCGTGGGACATGGGGGGGTGAGCAGTTCTTC.

This clonotype was found a few times. The rearrangement uses TRBV6-5 and TRBJ2-7; TRBD2 aligns across 7 bases. Trimming removed 2 bases from V and 3 bases from J; junction bases left unmatched: 4. Germline V gene data show CDR1 as MNHEY and CDR2 as SVGAGI. This CDR3 is built from 14 residues. The CDR3 loop reads CASSYRRDYYEQYV. The CDR3 coding sequence is TGTGCCAGCAGTTACCGCAGGGACTACTACGAGCAGTACGTC.

This clonotype occurred many times. The V call is TRBV20-1, the J call TRBJ1-4; a possible D gene is TRBD1 (6 bases). Germline V CDR1 and CDR2: DFQATT, SNEGSKA (reference sequence). The CDR3 spans 12 residues. CDR3 region: CSTGTPYEKLFF. The CDR3 region has the DNA TGCAGCACCGGGACACCTTATGAAAAACTGTTTTTT.